This T cell receptor beta chain was recovered during a study of cytomegalovirus exposure and HLA in healthy donors. Study-wide points: Earlier analysis yielded a pattern in which most TCR beta V segments were productive about 87% or about 30% of the time. Common viral pathogens seemed, in a later analysis, to connect with several of the most significant clusters.

Donors likely had unrecorded immune exposures despite being nominally healthy when sampled. CDR1 and CDR2 from the germline V gene are SGHVS and FQNEAQ. The CDR3 spans 15 residues. Deletions cut 5 bases from V and 6 bases from J, with 17 bases between. Turning to this clone: Its antigen is unknown.

With 60 Vbeta and 13 Jbeta primers, the PCR was carried out. Data came from immunoSEQ multiplex PCR; TCRdb stores just in-frame clones and leaves some out. This listing includes 100,000 to 150,000 clones. The receptor was isolated from a man aged 25 to 45 in good health and CMV-seronegative. The source material was PBMCs. The rearrangement links TRBV7-8 to TRBJ1-5; D might be TRBD1 (5 bases). The CDR3 bases are TGTGCCAGCAGCCTCACTTCGGGGGTTAGTCAGCCCCAGCATTTT. Translated: CASSLTSGVSQPQHF. Full variable domain (rest looked up from reference TRBV7-8 and TRBJ1-5): GAGVSQSPRYKVAKRGQDVALRCDPISGHVSLFWYQQALGQGPEFLTYFQNEAQLDKSGLPSDRFFAERPEGSVSTLKIQRTQQEDSAVYLCASSLTSGVSQPQHFGDGTRLSIL.